A single sample is the source of the 2 T cell receptor beta chains below, sequenced in a study of tumor and adjacent non-tumor tissue in lung cancer. This sample's RNA came from whole unsorted tissue. More than 3 cm separated this lung sample from the edge of the tumor. TCRbeta libraries were built with three rounds of nested PCR, modified from ARM-PCR. TCRdb re-called the multiplex PCR reads with MiXCR, one entry per CDR3 protein. Of 60,000 or so distinct CDR3 sequences listed, about 61% are singletons. The sequenced sample was distant non-tumor lung tissue. These receptors all come from a man aged 70 or older with non-small cell lung cancer.

As concerns this clonotype: A much larger clone is a single base away; this may be a read error. V gene TRBV12-3 or TRBV12-4 combines with J gene TRBJ2-2; D is unresolved. CDR3 size: 13 residues. The CDR3 DNA reads TGTGCCTGCAGTTCCCGGAACACCGGGGAGCTGTTTTTT. It specifies CACSSRNTGELFF.

In the case of this clonotype: Mismatch with germline at one junction end may stem from a read error. The chain is built from TRBV12-3 or TRBV12-4 and TRBJ2-7, with a possible D match to TRBD1 (6 bases). CDR3 length equals 15 residues. As DNA, the CDR3 is TGTGCCAACAGTTTAGTGGGGGCTTTTTCCTACGAGCAGTACTTC. Protein: CANSLVGAFSYEQYF.